The rows below give T cell receptor beta chains drawn from one sample of a study of glioma-infiltrating T cells. TCRdb processed the multiplex PCR reads anew with MiXCR; each CDR3 protein has one entry. The data contain 160,000 or so distinct CDR3 sequences, roughly two fifths of them singletons. What was sequenced was glioma tissue, nonneoplastic brain tissue, or PBMCs (not recorded which). The receptors shown here come from a human donor with low-grade glioma or glioblastoma, undergoing nonglioma brain surgery, or in good health (not recorded which). Both conserved end residues are trimmed from each CDR3. Each record gives: V gene, CDR3 protein.

TRBV7-2,ASSLQGHGNTIY
TRBV3-1,ASSRATHLYNEEF
TRBV4-1,ASIQATGSSLVEQF
TRBV2,ASSVGGGSEQY
TRBV3-1,ASSQDRSSYEQY
TRBV28,ASSIIGTGNTIY
TRBV3-1,ASSHSVSPGGSEQY
TRBV27,ASSLSGTEATDEQY
TRBV19,ATSRDSSYEQY
TRBV5-1,ASSYGQGKFDEQY
TRBV27,ASSLPGYNKPQH
TRBV19,ARAIPGHPNTEAF
TRBV2,ASSPGLAGGFERF
TRBV28,ASSSPSGIGNEQF
TRBV28,ASSKPGTATYEQY
TRBV6-1,ASSNTAETQY
TRBV4-1,ASSHVAGGSYEQY